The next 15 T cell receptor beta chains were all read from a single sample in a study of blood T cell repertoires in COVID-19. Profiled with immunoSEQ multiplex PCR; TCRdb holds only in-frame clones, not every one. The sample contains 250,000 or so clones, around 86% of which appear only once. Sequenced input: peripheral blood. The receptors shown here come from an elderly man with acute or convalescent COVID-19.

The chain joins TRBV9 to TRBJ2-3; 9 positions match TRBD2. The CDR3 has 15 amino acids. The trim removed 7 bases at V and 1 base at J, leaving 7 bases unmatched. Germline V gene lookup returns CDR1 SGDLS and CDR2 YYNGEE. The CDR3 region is CASASSGKRTDTQYF. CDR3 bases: TGTGCCAGCGCGTCTAGCGGGAAACGCACAGATACGCAGTATTTT. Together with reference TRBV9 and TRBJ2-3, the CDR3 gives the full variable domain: DSGVTQTPKHLITATGQRVTLRCSPRSGDLSVYWYQQSLDQGLQFLIQYYNGEERAKGNILERFSAQQFPDLHSELNLSSLELGDSALYFCASASSGKRTDTQYFGPGTRLTVL.

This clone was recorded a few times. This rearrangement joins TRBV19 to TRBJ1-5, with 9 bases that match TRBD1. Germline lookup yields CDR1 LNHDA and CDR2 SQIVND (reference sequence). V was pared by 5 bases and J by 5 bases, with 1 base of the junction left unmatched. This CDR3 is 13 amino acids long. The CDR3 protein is CASSGTGHQPQHF. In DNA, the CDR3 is TGTGCCAGTAGTGGGACAGGGCATCAGCCCCAGCATTTT.

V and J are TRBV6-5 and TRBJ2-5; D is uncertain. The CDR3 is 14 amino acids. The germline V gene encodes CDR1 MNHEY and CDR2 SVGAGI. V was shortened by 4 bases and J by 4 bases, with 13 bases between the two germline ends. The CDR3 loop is CASSFDQVRETQYF. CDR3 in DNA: TGTGCCAGCAGTTTCGATCAGGTGCGAGAGACCCAGTACTTC.

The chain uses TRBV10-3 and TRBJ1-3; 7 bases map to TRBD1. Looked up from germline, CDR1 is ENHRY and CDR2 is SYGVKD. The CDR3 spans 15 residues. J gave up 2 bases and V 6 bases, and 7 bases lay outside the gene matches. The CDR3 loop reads CAISPRGTAGNTIYF. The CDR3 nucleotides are TGTGCCATCAGCCCTAGGGGGACAGCTGGAAACACCATATATTTT.

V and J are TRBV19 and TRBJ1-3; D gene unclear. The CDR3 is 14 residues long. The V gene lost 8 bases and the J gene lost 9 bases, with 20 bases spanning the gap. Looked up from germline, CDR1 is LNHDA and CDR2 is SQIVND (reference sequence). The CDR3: CASWRTERIGTIYF. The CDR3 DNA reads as TGTGCCAGTTGGAGGACCGAGAGGATTGGCACCATATATTTT.

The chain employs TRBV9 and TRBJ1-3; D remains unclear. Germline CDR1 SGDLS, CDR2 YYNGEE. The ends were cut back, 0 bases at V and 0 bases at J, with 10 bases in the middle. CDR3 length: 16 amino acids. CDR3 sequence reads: CASSVAWRNSGNTIYF. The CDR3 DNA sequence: TGTGCCAGCAGCGTAGCTTGGAGGAACTCTGGAAACACCATATATTTT.

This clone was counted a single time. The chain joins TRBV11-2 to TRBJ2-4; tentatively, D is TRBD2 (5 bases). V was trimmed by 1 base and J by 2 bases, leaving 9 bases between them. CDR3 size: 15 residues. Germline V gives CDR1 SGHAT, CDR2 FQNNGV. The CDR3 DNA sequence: TGTGCCAGCAGCTTAGGGGAGTTTCCCAAAAACATTCAGTACTTC. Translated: CASSLGEFPKNIQYF.

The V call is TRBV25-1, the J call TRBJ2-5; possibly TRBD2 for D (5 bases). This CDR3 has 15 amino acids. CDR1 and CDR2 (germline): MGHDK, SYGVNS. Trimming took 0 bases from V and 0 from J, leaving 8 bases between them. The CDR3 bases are TGTGCCAGCAGTGAATATCGGACTTACCAAGAGACCCAGTACTTC. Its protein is CASSEYRTYQETQYF.

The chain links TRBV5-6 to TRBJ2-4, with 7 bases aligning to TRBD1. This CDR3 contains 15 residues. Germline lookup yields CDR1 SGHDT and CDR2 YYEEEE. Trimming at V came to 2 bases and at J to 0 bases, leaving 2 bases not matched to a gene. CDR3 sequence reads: CASSLTGVAKNIQYF. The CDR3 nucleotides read TGTGCCAGCAGCTTAACAGGGGTAGCCAAAAACATTCAGTACTTC.

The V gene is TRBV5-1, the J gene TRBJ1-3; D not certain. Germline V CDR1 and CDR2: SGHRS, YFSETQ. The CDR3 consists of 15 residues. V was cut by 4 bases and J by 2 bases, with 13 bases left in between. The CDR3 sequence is CASSQGRAAGNTIYF. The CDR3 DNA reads TGCGCCAGCAGCCAAGGAAGAGCGGCTGGAAACACCATATATTTT.

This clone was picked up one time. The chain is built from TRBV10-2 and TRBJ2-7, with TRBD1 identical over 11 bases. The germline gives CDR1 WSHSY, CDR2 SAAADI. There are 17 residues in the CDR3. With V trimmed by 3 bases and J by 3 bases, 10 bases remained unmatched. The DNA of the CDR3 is TGCGCCAGCAGTGACGGGACAGGGGGATTGGGCATCTACGAGCAGTACTTC. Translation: CASSDGTGGLGIYEQYF.

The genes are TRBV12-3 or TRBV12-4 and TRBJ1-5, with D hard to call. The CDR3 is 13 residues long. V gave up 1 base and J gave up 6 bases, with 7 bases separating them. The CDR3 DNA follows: TGTGCCAGCAGTTTAGATGAGCGTCAGCCCCAGCATTTT. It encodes CASSLDERQPQHF.

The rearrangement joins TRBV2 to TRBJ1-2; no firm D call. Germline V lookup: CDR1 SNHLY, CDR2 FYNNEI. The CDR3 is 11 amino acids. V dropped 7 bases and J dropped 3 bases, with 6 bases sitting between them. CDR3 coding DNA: TGTGCCAGCAAGGCGGACTATGGCTACACCTTC. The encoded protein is CASKADYGYTF.

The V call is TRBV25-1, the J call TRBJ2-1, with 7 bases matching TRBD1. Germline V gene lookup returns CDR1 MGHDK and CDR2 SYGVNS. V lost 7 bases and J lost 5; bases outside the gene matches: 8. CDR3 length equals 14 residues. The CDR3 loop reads CASTRSGTDNEQFF. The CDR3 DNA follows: TGTGCCAGCACTCGCTCCGGGACAGACAATGAGCAGTTCTTC.

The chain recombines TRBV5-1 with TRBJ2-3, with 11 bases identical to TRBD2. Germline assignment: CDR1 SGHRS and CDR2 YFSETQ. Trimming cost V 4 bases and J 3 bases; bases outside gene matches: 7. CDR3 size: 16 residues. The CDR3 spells CASSTLAGGRTDTQYF. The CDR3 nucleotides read TGCGCCAGCAGCACCTTAGCGGGGGGGCGGACAGATACGCAGTATTTT.